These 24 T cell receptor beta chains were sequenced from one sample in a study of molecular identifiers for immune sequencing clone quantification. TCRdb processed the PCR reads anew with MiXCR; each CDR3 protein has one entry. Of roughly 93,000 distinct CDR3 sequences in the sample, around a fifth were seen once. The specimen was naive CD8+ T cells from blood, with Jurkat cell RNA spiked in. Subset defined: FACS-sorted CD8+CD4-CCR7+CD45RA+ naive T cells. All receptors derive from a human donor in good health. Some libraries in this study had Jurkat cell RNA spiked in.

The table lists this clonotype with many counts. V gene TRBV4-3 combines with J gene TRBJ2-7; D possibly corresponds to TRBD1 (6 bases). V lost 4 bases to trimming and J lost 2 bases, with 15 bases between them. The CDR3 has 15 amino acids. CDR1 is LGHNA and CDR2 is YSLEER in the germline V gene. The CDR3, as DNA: TGCGCCAGCAGCCTGAGCCGGGACACTGCCTACGAGCAGTACTTC. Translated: CASSLSRDTAYEQYF.

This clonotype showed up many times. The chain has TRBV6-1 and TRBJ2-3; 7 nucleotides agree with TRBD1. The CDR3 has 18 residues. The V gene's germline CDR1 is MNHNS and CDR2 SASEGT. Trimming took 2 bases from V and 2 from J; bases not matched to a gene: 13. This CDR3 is CASSELPPGQLYTDTQYF. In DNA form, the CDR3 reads TGTGCCAGCAGTGAACTCCCCCCGGGACAGCTATACACAGATACGCAGTATTTT.

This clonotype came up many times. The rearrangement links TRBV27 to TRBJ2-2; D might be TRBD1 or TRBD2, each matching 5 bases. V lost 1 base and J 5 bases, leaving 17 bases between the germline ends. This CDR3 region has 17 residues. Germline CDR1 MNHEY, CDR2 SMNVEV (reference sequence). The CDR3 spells CASSLFFGAGSTGELFF. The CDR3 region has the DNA TGTGCCAGCAGTTTATTTTTTGGGGCGGGCTCGACCGGGGAGCTGTTTTTT.

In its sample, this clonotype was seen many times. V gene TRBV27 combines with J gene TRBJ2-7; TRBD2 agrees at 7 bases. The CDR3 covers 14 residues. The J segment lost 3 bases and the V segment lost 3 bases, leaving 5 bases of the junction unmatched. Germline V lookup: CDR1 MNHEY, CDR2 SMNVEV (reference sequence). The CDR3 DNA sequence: TGTGCCAGCAGTTTGGCAACGGGAGGCTACGAGCAGTACTTC. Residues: CASSLATGGYEQYF.

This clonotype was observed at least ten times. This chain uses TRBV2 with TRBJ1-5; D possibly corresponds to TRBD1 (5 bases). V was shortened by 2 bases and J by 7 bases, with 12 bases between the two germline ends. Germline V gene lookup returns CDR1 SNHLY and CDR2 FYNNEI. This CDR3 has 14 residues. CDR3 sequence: CASSEQGAGQPQHF. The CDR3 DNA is TGTGCCAGCAGTGAACAAGGGGCAGGACAGCCCCAGCATTTT.

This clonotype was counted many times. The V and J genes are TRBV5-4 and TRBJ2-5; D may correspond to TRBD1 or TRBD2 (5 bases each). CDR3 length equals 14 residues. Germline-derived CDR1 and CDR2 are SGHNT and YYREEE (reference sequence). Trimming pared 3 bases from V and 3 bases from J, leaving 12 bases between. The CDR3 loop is CASSSGTDKETQYF. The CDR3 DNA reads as TGTGCCAGCAGCTCCGGGACGGACAAAGAGACCCAGTACTTC.

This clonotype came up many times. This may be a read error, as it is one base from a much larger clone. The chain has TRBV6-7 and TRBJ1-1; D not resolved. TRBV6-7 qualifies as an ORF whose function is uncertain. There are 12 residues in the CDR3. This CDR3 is CTIASALTEAFF. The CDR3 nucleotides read TGTACCATCGCCTCGGCTCTCACTGAAGCTTTCTTT.

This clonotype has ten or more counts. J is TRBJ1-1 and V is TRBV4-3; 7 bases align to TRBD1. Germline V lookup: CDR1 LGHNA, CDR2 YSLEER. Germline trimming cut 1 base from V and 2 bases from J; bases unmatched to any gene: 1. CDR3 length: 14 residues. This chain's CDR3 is CASSQGQGNTEAFF. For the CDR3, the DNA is TGCGCCAGCAGCCAAGGACAGGGAAACACTGAAGCTTTCTTT.

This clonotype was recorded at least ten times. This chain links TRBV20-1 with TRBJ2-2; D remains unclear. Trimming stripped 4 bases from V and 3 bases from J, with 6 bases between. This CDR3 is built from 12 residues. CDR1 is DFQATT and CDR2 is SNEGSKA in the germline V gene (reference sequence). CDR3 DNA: TGCAGTGCTATTTTTTACACCGGGGAGCTGTTTTTT. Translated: CSAIFYTGELFF.

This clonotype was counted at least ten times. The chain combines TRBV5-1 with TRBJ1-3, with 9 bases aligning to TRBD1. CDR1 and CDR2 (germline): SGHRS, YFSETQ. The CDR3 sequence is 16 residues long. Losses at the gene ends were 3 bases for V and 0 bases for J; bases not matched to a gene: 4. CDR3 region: CASSSDRGNSGNTIYF. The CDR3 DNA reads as TGCGCCAGCAGCTCAGACAGGGGGAACTCTGGAAACACCATATATTTT.

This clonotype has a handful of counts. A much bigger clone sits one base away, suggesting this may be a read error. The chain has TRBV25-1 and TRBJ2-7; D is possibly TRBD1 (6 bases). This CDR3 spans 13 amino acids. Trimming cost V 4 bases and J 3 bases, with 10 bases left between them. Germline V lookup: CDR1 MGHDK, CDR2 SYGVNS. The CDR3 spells CASSAETGYEQYF. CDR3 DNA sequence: TGTGCCAGCAGTGCTGAGACAGGCTACGAGCAGTACTTC.

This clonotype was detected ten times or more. In DNA form, the CDR3 reads TGTGCCAGCAGCTTTGGTAGCGGGGGGGCCATAGCCAAAAACATTCAGTACTTC. Its translation: CASSFGSGGAIAKNIQYF. The chain joins TRBV5-4 to TRBJ2-4, with 11 nucleotides matching TRBD2. The CDR3 has 18 amino acids. V lost 2 bases, J lost 0 bases, and 7 bases stayed unmatched. CDR1 and CDR2 from the germline V gene are SGHNT and YYREEE (reference sequence).

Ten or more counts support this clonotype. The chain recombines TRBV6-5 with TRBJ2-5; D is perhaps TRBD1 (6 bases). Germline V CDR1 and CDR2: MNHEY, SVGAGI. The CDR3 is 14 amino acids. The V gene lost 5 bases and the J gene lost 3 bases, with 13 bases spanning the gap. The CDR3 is CASSPTGGEETQYF. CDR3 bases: TGTGCCAGCAGTCCGACAGGAGGAGAAGAGACCCAGTACTTC.

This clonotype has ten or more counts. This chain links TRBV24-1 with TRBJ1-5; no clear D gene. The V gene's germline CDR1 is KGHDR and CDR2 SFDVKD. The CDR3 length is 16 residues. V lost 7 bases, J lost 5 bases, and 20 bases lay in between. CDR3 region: CATSETRPAGDQPQHF. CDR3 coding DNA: TGTGCCACCAGCGAAACCCGGCCGGCCGGGGATCAGCCCCAGCATTTT.

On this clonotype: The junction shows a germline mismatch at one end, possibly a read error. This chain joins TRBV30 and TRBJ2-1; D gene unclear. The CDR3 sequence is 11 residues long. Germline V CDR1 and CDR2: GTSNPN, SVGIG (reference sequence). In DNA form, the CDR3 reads TGTGCCAGGAGTGGACCCAATGAGCAGTCCTTC. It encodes CARSGPNEQSF.

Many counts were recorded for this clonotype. As DNA, the CDR3 is TGTGCCAGCAGTTACTCGGCGTACAATGAGCAGTTCTTC. Amino acid sequence: CASSYSAYNEQFF. The rearrangement links TRBV6-5 to TRBJ2-1, with D hard to call. Germline values: CDR1 MNHEY, CDR2 SVGAGI. CDR3 length: 13 residues. The V and J ends lost 0 bases and 4 bases respectively, with 4 bases between them.

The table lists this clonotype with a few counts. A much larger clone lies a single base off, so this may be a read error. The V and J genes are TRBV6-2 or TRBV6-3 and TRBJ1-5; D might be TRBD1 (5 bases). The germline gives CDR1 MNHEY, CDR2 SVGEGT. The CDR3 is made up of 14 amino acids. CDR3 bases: TGTGGCAGCAGAGAAGACAGACCGCTTGATCCCCAGCATTTT. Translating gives CGSREDRPLDPQHF.

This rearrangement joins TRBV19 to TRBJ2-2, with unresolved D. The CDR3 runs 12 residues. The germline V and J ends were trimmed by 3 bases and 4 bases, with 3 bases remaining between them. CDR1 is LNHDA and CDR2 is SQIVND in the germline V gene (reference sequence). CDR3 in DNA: TGTGCCAGTAGTATTGGCACCGGGGAGCTGTTTTTT. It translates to CASSIGTGELFF.

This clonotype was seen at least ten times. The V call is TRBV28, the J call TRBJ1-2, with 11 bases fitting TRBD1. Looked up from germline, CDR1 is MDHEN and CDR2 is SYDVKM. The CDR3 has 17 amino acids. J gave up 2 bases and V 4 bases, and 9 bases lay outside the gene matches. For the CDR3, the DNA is TGTGCCAGCAGTTCCCCAGGACAGGGGGCGTACAACTATGGCTACACCTTC. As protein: CASSSPGQGAYNYGYTF.

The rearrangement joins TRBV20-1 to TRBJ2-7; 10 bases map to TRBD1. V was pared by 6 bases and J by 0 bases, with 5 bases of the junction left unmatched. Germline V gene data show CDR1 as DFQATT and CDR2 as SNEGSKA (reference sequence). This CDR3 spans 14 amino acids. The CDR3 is CSAEDRGGSYEQYF. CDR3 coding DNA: TGCAGTGCCGAGGACAGGGGGGGCTCCTACGAGCAGTACTTC.

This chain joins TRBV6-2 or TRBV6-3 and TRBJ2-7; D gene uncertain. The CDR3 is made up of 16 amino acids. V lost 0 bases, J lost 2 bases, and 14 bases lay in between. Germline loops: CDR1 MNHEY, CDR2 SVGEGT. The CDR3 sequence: CASSYSSVGYPYEQYF. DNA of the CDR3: TGTGCCAGCAGTTACTCGTCGGTAGGGTACCCCTACGAGCAGTACTTC.

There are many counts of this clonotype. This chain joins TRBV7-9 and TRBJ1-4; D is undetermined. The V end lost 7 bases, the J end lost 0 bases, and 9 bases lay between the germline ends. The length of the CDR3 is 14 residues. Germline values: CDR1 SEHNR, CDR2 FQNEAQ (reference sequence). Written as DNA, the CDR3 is TGTGCCAGCACCCCAGTTGCAACTAATGAAAAACTGTTTTTT. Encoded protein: CASTPVATNEKLFF. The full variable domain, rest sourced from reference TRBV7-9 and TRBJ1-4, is DTGVSQNPRHKITKRGQNVTFRCDPISEHNRLYWYRQTLGQGPEFLTYFQNEAQLEKSRLLSDRFSAERPKGSFSTLEIQRTEQGDSAMYLCASTPVATNEKLFFGSGTQLSVL.

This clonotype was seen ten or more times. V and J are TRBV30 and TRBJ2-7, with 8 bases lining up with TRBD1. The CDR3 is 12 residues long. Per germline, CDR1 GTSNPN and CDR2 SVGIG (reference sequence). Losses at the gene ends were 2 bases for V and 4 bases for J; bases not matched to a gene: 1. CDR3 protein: CAWSYRGYEQYF. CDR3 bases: TGTGCCTGGAGTTACAGGGGGTACGAGCAGTACTTC.

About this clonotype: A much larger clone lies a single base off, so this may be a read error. CDR3 region: CASSRTGTSTGTQYF. In DNA form, the CDR3 reads TGTGCCAGCAGCCGGACAGGGACTAGCACAGGTACGCAGTATTTT. The rearrangement joins TRBV12-3 or TRBV12-4 to TRBJ2-3; D is perhaps TRBD2 (9 bases). CDR3 length: 15 amino acids.